The entry below describes one T cell receptor beta chain. Its antigen is currently not known. Per-base quality was not reported, and no clone a single base away is much larger than it. The data were obtained in a study of T cell changes during pregnancy in multiple sclerosis (dated by TCRdb to between 2017 and 2020). General notes on the study: The study looked at changes in the T cell repertoire across pregnancy in women with multiple sclerosis.

The method behind the library was the immunoSEQ multiplex PCR assay. This is the immuneACCESS table as TCRdb keeps it, with only in-frame sequences that have V and J called. A part of the clones is gone; compared with another copy, unresolved V genes explain less than half, and the rest is unexplained. The sample table lists 69,000 or so clones, approximately 91% of them with a count of one. The ten most abundant clones make up more than 1.2% of the sample. The germline V gene yields SNHLY for CDR1 and FYNNEI for CDR2. The CDR3, from cysteine to phenylalanine, totals 16 residues. Of the read, only the CDR3 DNA is kept; its 48 bases are in frame from base 1. V trim: 6 bases; J trim: 0 bases; unmatched bases: 5.

This chain is built from TRBV2 and TRBJ2-1, and TRBD2 aligns with 10 junction nucleotides. Sequences were derived from peripheral blood, sampled in the third trimester of pregnancy. The sequence was obtained from a female donor with multiple sclerosis, enrolled in a pregnancy study. CDR3 protein: CASRPGLADSYNEQFF. The nucleotides are TGTGCCAGCAGACCCGGACTAGCGGACTCCTACAATGAGCAGTTCTTC.